One T cell receptor (beta chain) is described in this entry. The germline gives CDR1 MGHRA, CDR2 YSYEKL. Trimming took 1 base from V and 0 from J, leaving 10 bases between them. CDR3 length: 16 residues. The data belong to a study of technical replicates of blood from several donors. Measured with immunoSEQ multiplex PCR; TCRdb has only the in-frame clones, and not every one. Of about 99,000 clones in the sample, around 96% were seen once. This TCR was sampled from a human donor in good health. V usage is TRBV4-1 and J usage is TRBJ2-1; TRBD2 is a possible D gene (6 bases). The sample taken for sequencing was T cells isolated from PBMCs. The CDR3 nucleotides are TGCGCCAGCAGCCAAGTACGCGGGAACTCCTACAATGAGCAGTTCTTC. Residues: CASSQVRGNSYNEQFF.